This TCR beta chain originates from a study of CD8+ T cells in alopecia areata. Germline-derived CDR1 and CDR2 are SQVTM and ANQGSEA. This CDR3 spans 13 amino acids. Trimming stripped 7 bases from V and 2 bases from J, with 12 bases between. Stated treatment: oral pan-JAK inhibitor, 5-10 mg twice daily. cDNA serving as the sequencing template came from extracted, reverse transcribed RNA. Produced via immunoSEQ multiplex PCR; TCRdb's table is partial and in-frame only. The sample records about 210,000 clones, less than 50% being singletons. This clone was counted only a few times. The specimen was CD4+ T cells sorted from blood, collected at roughly week 38, from a patient treated with tofacitinib. This clonotype was obtained from a human donor with alopecia areata. The V call is TRBV29-1, the J call TRBJ1-3, with D unclear. CDR3 nucleotides: TGCAGCGCTGGGCGGGGAACTGGAAACACCATATATTTT. Residues: CSAGRGTGNTIYF.